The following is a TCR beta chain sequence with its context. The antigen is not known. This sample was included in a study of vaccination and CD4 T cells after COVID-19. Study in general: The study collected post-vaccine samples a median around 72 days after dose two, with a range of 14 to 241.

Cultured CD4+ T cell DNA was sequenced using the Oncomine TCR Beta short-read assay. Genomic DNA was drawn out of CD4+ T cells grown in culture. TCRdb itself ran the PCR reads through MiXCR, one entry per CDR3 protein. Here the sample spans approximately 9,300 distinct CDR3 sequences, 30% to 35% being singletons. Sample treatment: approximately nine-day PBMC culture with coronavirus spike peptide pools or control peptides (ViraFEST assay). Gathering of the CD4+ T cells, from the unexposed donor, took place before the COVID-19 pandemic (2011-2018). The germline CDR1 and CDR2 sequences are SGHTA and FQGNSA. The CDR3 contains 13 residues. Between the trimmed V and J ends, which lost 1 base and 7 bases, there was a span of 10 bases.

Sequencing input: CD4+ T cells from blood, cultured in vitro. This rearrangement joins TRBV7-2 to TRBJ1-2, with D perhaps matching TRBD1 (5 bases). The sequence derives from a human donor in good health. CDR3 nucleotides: TGTACCAGCAGCTTAGAGTTGAGGGGTGGCTACACCTTC. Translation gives CTSSLELRGGYTF.